The subject of this entry is one T cell receptor beta chain. Its antigen is not known. This entry is derived from a study of blood T cells in healthy people across ages. V was trimmed by 0 bases and J by 0 bases, leaving 10 bases between them. The CDR3 extends over 16 amino acids. Germline loops: CDR1 ENHRY, CDR2 SYGVKD. Study-wide findings and caveats: Comparison with aged donors showed that long-lived donors had more naive CD4+ cells and higher diversity.

Using a J-beta primer mix together with a sample-barcoded 5' primer, a second PCR was run for 7 to 11 cycles. A single record per CDR3 protein comes from TCRdb applying MiXCR to the 5' RACE reads. The data hold hundreds of thousands of distinct CDR3 sequences, with approximately 67% observed a single time. The TCR was taken from a man aged 25 to 45 in good health. The rearrangement joins TRBV10-3 to TRBJ2-3; a weak D match, TRBD2 (5 bases). Sequenced: blood. The CDR3 loop reads CAISESFTGSTDTQYF. The CDR3 DNA follows: TGTGCCATCAGTGAGTCTTTTACGGGGAGCACAGATACGCAGTATTTT.